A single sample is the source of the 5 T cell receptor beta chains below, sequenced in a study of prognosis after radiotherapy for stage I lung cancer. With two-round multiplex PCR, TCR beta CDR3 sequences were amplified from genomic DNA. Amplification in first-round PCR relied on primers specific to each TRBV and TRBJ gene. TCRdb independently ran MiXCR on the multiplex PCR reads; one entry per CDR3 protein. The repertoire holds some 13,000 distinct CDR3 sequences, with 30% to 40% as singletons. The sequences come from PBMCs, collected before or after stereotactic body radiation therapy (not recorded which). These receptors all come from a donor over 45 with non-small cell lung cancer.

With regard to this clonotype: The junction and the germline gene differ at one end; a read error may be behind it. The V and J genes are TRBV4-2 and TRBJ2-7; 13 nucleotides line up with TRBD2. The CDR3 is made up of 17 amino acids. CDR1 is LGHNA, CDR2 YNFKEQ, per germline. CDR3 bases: TGTGCAAGCAGCCAGGGACTAGCGGGACAAAGATCCTACGAGCAGTACTTC. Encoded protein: CASSQGLAGQRSYEQYF.

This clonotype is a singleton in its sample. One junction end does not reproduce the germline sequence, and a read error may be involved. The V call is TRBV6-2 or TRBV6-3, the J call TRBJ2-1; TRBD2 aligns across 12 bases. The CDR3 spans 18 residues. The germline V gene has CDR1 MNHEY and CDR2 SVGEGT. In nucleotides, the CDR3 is TGTGGCAGCAGCCTAGCGGGAGGGTTCCACAGCTCCTACAATGAGCAGTTCTTC. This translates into CGSSLAGGFHSSYNEQFF.

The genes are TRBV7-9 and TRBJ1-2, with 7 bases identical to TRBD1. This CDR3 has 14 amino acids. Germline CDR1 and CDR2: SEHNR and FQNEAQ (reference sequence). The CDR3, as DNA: TGTGCACCCCAGACAGGGAGCGATGACTATGGCTACACCTTC. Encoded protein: CAPQTGSDDYGYTF.

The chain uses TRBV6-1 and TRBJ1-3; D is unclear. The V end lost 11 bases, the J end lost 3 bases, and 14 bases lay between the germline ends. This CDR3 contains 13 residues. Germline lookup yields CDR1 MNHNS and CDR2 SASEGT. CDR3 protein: CAPSEQFGNTIYF. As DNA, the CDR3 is TGTGCCCCATCCGAGCAGTTTGGAAACACCATATATTTT.

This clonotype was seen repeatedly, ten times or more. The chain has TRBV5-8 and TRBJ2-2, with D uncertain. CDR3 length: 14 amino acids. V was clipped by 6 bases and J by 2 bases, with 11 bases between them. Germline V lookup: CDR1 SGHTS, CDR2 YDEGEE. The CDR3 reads CASTPLLNTGELFF. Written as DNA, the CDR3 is TGTGCCAGCACCCCCCTACTAAACACCGGGGAGCTGTTTTTT.